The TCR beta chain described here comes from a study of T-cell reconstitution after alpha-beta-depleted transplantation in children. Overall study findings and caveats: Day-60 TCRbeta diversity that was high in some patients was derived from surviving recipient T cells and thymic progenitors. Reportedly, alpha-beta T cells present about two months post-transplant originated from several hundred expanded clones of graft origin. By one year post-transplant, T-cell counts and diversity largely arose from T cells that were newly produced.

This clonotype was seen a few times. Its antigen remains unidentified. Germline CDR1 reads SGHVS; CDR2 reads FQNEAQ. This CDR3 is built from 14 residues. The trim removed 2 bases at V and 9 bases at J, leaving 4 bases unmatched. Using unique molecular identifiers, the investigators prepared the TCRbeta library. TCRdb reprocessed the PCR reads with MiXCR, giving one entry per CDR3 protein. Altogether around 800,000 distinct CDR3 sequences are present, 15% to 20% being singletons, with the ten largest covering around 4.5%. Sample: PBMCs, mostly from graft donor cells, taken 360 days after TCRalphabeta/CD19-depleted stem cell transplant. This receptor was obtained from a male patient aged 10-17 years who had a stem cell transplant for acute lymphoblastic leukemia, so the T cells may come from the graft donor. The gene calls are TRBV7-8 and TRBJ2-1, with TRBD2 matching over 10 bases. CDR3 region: CASSLSSGRVEQFF. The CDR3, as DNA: TGTGCCAGCAGCTTAAGCAGCGGGAGGGTTGAGCAGTTCTTC.